This T cell receptor (beta chain) was documented in a study of cytomegalovirus exposure and HLA in healthy donors. Across the whole study: The roughly 120 validation repertoires matched the 666 first-cohort repertoires in platform, a later analysis reported.

Study conclusions and caveats: Rare sequences made up most TCRs, while some public TCRs were found in many donors. Listed as cytomegalovirus-associated were 150 or so TCR beta chains.

Trimming pared 2 bases from V and 4 bases from J, leaving 12 bases between. CDR3 length equals 15 residues. CDR1 and CDR2 (germline): MNHEY, SMNVEV (reference sequence). Produced via immunoSEQ multiplex PCR; TCRdb's table is partial and in-frame only. Among around 250,000 clones listed, 90% were seen once. Of note for this clone: Its antigen is unidentified.

This sequence originates from a woman aged 18 to 35 in good health and CMV-seronegative. The chain couples TRBV27 to TRBJ2-1; the D gene is possibly TRBD2 (6 bases). Source material: PBMCs. CDR3 coding DNA: TGTGCCAGCAGTTTAGCCGGGACTGATTACAATGAGCAGTTCTTC. Its protein product is CASSLAGTDYNEQFF.